The clone carrying this T cell receptor (beta chain) showed up just a few times. Its antigen is still unknown. The CDR3 consists of 11 residues. Trimming removed 5 bases from V and 6 bases from J, with 6 bases in between. CDR1 SGHRS and CDR2 YFSETQ come from the germline V gene. The record originates from a study of CD8 T cells in ankylosing spondylitis. Regarding the study as a whole: Researchers reportedly found disease-linked clones significantly enriched in matched ankylosing spondylitis synovial fluid. Clones that were linked to disease were CD8+ and were relatively rare in peripheral blood. It appeared that ankylosing spondylitis blood was characterized by a TCR beta motif of about 8 highly homologous variants.

Molecular-barcoded quantitative 5'-RACE produced these TCR beta libraries. TCRdb itself ran the 5' RACE reads through MiXCR, one entry per CDR3 protein. The table has 250,000 or so distinct CDR3 sequences, about a sixth seen once. The V gene is TRBV5-1, the J gene TRBJ2-1; unclear D gene. Sample: blood, either unsorted or a sorted T cell fraction (not recorded which). The receptor was isolated from a male donor with ankylosing spondylitis or in good health (not recorded which). CDR3 protein: CASRVGNEQFF. CDR3 bases: TGCGCCAGCAGAGTGGGCAATGAGCAGTTCTTC. Full variable domain (remainder filled in from reference TRBV5-1 and TRBJ2-1): KAGVTQTPRYLIKTRGQQVTLSCSPISGHRSVSWYQQTPGQGLQFLFEYFSETQRNKGNFPGRFSGRQFSNSRSEMNVSTLELGDSALYLCASRVGNEQFFGPGTRLTVL.